Below are 14 T cell receptor beta chains sequenced from a single sample in a study of shared clonotypes between healthy human individuals. Assay used: immunoSEQ multiplex PCR; TCRdb lists only in-frame clones, some missing. The table has over a million clones, more than 75% seen once. The sample consisted of memory CD4+ T cells from PBMCs. The subset: CD45RA-negative fraction. The receptors derive from a man aged 18 to 29 in good health. Some clones in this sample may be carry-over from other donors' samples.

This sequence joins TRBV5-5 and TRBJ1-2; TRBD1 might be the D (6 bases). The V end lost 0 bases, the J end lost 4 bases, and 13 bases lay between the germline ends. Germline values: CDR1 SGHKS, CDR2 YYEKEE (reference sequence). The CDR3 is 15 residues long. CDR3 in DNA: TGTGCCAGCAGCTTGGACGTCGGGGGCGGCTATGGCTACACCTTC. This gives the protein CASSLDVGGGYGYTF.

The chain joins TRBV19 to TRBJ2-5, with D possibly being TRBD2 (7 bases). Between the trimmed V and J ends, which lost 11 bases and 5 bases, there was a span of 27 bases. CDR1 is LNHDA and CDR2 is SQIVND in the germline V gene (reference sequence). This CDR3 is 16 amino acids long. The CDR3 DNA reads TGTGCCTCGGCGGACTGGAGTTTCGGGGGGCACGAGACCCAGTACTTC. Its protein product is CASADWSFGGHETQYF.

The V and J genes are TRBV2 and TRBJ1-2, with 10 positions matching TRBD1. The V gene's germline CDR1 is SNHLY and CDR2 FYNNEI. The trim removed 6 bases at V and 7 bases at J, leaving 8 bases unmatched. The CDR3 covers 14 residues. The CDR3 nucleotides read TGTGCCAGCAGCCCACTGACAGGGGGCTCTGGCTACACCTTC. It encodes CASSPLTGGSGYTF.

This chain connects TRBV7-6 to TRBJ1-1, with TRBD1 matching 8 bases. Germline values: CDR1 SGHVS, CDR2 FNYEAQ. V shed 2 bases, J shed 6 bases, and the junction held 5 bases outside the gene matches. This CDR3 comprises 14 residues. The DNA for the CDR3 is TGTGCCAGCAGCTTACCGACAGGGGTAGCTGAAGCTTTCTTT. It translates to CASSLPTGVAEAFF.

This clone was seen many times. Other DNA sequences in the sample encode the same CDR3. This chain connects TRBV19 to TRBJ2-1; 11 bases fit TRBD2. The CDR3 loop spans 14 amino acids. Germline CDR1 and CDR2: LNHDA and SQIVND (reference sequence). Germline trimming cut 11 bases from V and 6 bases from J; bases unmatched to any gene: 9. CDR3 sequence: CASMTSGISNEQFF. The CDR3 DNA reads TGTGCCTCCATGACTAGCGGGATATCCAATGAGCAGTTCTTC. The full variable domain, its missing parts supplied by reference TRBV19 and TRBJ2-1, is DGGITQSPKYLFRKEGQNVTLSCEQNLNHDAMYWYRQDPGQGLRLIYYSQIVNDFQKGDIAEGYSVSREKKESFPLTVTSAQKNPTAFYLCASMTSGISNEQFFGPGTRLTVL.

The CDR3 coding sequence is TGTGCCAGCAGTCCTGGGGCCTTGACCGGGGAGCTGTTTTTT. Its translation: CASSPGALTGELFF. The chain links TRBV28 to TRBJ2-2; perhaps TRBD1 as D (5 bases). Trimming stripped 5 bases from V and 5 bases from J, with 12 bases between. This CDR3 is built from 14 residues. The germline gives CDR1 MDHEN, CDR2 SYDVKM.

V usage is TRBV6-5 and J usage is TRBJ2-7; 7 nucleotides match TRBD1. The junction had 12 bases not matched to a gene; V was cut back by 2 bases and J by 11 bases. This CDR3 has 14 amino acids. Germline CDR1 MNHEY, CDR2 SVGAGI. CDR3 DNA: TGTGCCAGCAGTTACGGGACAGAGCGCTTACGAGAGTACTTC. It translates to CASSYGTERLREYF.

Points on this clone: This is likely an artifact of a read error, given a far larger clone one base away. This same CDR3 is encoded by further DNA sequences in the sample. The CDR3 loop reads CASSQEGVRGAEAFF. For the CDR3, the DNA is TGCGCCAGCAGCCAAGAGGGAGTTCGGGGGGCTGAGGCTTTCTTT. This rearrangement joins TRBV4-1 to TRBJ1-1, with D possibly being TRBD1 (6 bases). Per germline, CDR1 MGHRA and CDR2 YSYEKL. This CDR3 region has 15 residues.

The table lists this clone with a few counts. The V gene is TRBV28, the J gene TRBJ2-7; D may be TRBD1 (5 bases). Germline CDR1 and CDR2: MDHEN and SYDVKM. The CDR3 totals 12 residues. Trimming shortened V by 4 bases and J by 10 bases, and 14 bases separated the two germline ends. CDR3 in amino acids: CASSSIRGPQYF. The DNA of the CDR3 is TGTGCCAGCAGTTCGATTAGGGGTCCTCAGTACTTC.

J is TRBJ2-7 and V is TRBV14; no definite D call. Germline V CDR1 and CDR2: SGHDN, FVKESK. Trimming took off 0 bases at V and 0 bases at J, with 9 bases between the two ends. This CDR3 is 15 amino acids long. The DNA of the CDR3 is TGTGCCAGCAGCCAAGATCGCGCCAGCTCCTACGAGCAGTACTTC. Protein sequence: CASSQDRASSYEQYF.

In DNA form, the CDR3 reads TGTGCCAGCAGTATCCAGGGGGGGACCGGGGAGCTGTTTTTT. This gives the protein CASSIQGGTGELFF. This sequence joins TRBV6-5 and TRBJ2-2; D tentatively reads TRBD1 or TRBD2 (7 bases each). Germline V gives CDR1 MNHEY, CDR2 SVGAGI. The ends were cut back, 5 bases at V and 5 bases at J, with 12 bases in the middle. This CDR3 region has 14 residues.

The chain carries TRBV7-9 and TRBJ2-3; tentative D call: TRBD1 (6 bases). The V gene lost 5 bases and the J gene lost 0 bases, with 15 bases spanning the gap. The CDR3 loop spans 16 amino acids. Germline-derived CDR1 and CDR2 are SEHNR and FQNEAQ (reference sequence). The CDR3 reads CASSPGQQYSTDTQYF. CDR3 in DNA: TGTGCCAGCAGCCCCGGACAGCAATACAGCACAGATACGCAGTATTTT.

This clone was seen only once. The chain couples TRBV15 to TRBJ2-7; 8 nucleotides align to TRBD1. The V segment lost 3 bases and the J segment 5 bases; nucleotides outside the gene matches: 3. This CDR3 region has 13 residues. The germline V gene encodes CDR1 LNHNV and CDR2 YYDKDF (reference sequence). The CDR3 sequence: CATSRDRDDEQYF. Written as DNA, the CDR3 is TGTGCCACCAGCAGGGACAGGGATGACGAGCAGTACTTC. The complete variable domain, with remaining parts taken from reference TRBV15 and TRBJ2-7, reads DAMVIQNPRYQVTQFGKPVTLSCSQTLNHNVMYWYQQKSSQAPKLLFHYYDKDFNNEADTPDNFQSRRPNTSFCFLDIRSPGLGDTAMYLCATSRDRDDEQYFGPGTRLTVT.

This clone was observed a single time. CDR3 in DNA: TGTGCCAGCCGCCCTTCCACCGGGGAGCTGTTTTTT. Residues: CASRPSTGELFF. The chain uses TRBV27 and TRBJ2-2; D call uncertain. Between the trimmed V and J ends, which lost 8 bases and 4 bases, there was a span of 8 bases. The V gene's germline CDR1 is MNHEY and CDR2 SMNVEV (reference sequence). This CDR3 region has 12 residues.